The 10 T cell receptor beta chains given below trace back to one sample, sequenced in a study of beta chain features in type 1 diabetes. Since all of the isolated RNA was reverse transcribed, expressed TCRB transcripts were what got sequenced. Clones were read by immunoSEQ multiplex PCR, and TCRdb kept only the in-frame ones, dropping some. The table has hundreds of thousands of clones, around 12% seen once. The sequenced sample consisted of naive CD4+ T cells from blood. Receptors originate from a young man in good health.

This clone has just a few counts. The gene calls are TRBV5-6 and TRBJ1-1; D possibly corresponds to TRBD1 (6 bases). The CDR3 sequence is 15 residues long. The germline V gene encodes CDR1 SGHDT and CDR2 YYEEEE. Trimming pared 1 base from V and 0 bases from J, leaving 10 bases between. The CDR3 DNA is TGTGCCAGCAGCTTGAGAACAGGGCTGAACACTGAAGCTTTCTTT. Translation gives CASSLRTGLNTEAFF.

The rearrangement uses TRBV7-2 and TRBJ2-7; 9 nucleotides align to TRBD1. The CDR3 runs 16 residues. Germline CDR1 reads SGHTA; CDR2 reads FQGNSA. The V segment lost 5 bases and the J segment 2 bases; nucleotides outside the gene matches: 10. CDR3 loop: CASSLAGTGSPYEQYF. Written as DNA, the CDR3 is TGTGCCAGCAGCCTGGCTGGGACAGGGAGCCCCTACGAGCAGTACTTC.

This clone was counted a few times. The genes are TRBV5-6 and TRBJ1-2, with D hard to call. CDR3 length: 14 amino acids. CDR1 and CDR2 (germline): SGHDT, YYEEEE. V was cut by 1 base and J by 5 bases, with 12 bases left in between. The CDR3 sequence is CASSLPGKEYGYTF. The CDR3 DNA follows: TGTGCCAGCAGCTTGCCGGGGAAGGAGTATGGCTACACCTTC.

The table lists this clone with a few counts. The CDR3 DNA sequence: TGTGCCAGTAGAGACAGGGGTTCGCAGCCCCAGCATTTT. Its translation is CASRDRGSQPQHF. This sequence joins TRBV19 and TRBJ1-5; TRBD1 aligns across 8 bases. Germline V gene lookup returns CDR1 LNHDA and CDR2 SQIVND (reference sequence). The length of the CDR3 is 13 residues. With V trimmed by 6 bases and J by 7 bases, 5 bases remained unmatched.

This clone has just a few counts. The gene calls are TRBV19 and TRBJ2-2, with 7 bases fitting TRBD1. CDR1 is LNHDA and CDR2 is SQIVND in the germline V gene (reference sequence). Unmatched junction bases numbered 6, after V lost 4 bases and J lost 1 base. This CDR3 has 16 amino acids. The CDR3 DNA sequence: TGTGCCAGTAGTACACGGACAGGCCGGAACACCGGGGAGCTGTTTTTT. It specifies CASSTRTGRNTGELFF.

This chain joins TRBV30 and TRBJ2-2; TRBD1 aligns across 8 bases. J was trimmed by 6 bases and V by 2 bases; bases with no gene match: 2. The CDR3 consists of 13 residues. Germline V gene lookup returns CDR1 GTSNPN and CDR2 SVGIG (reference sequence). The CDR3 sequence is CAWSNRGAGELFF. The CDR3 DNA reads as TGTGCCTGGAGTAACAGGGGGGCCGGGGAGCTGTTTTTT.

This clone turned up a few times. As DNA, the CDR3 is TGTGCCAGCTCACCCGGACTAGCGGGTAACCACGAGCAGTACTTC. Translating gives CASSPGLAGNHEQYF. The rearrangement links TRBV18 to TRBJ2-7; TRBD2 matches at 11 bases. CDR3 length equals 15 residues. Germline V gene sequence: CDR1 KGHSH, CDR2 LQKENI. Losses at the gene ends were 3 bases for V and 5 bases for J; bases not matched to a gene: 6.

This rearrangement joins TRBV27 to TRBJ2-5; 12 positions agree with TRBD1. This CDR3 has 16 residues. V dropped 4 bases and J dropped 5; count of bases not matched to a gene: 8. The germline V gene has CDR1 MNHEY and CDR2 SMNVEV (reference sequence). CDR3 in amino acids: CASSSPGQGALETQYF. In nucleotides, the CDR3 is TGTGCCAGCAGTTCACCGGGACAGGGGGCGTTGGAGACCCAGTACTTC.

The table lists this clone with a few counts. J is TRBJ2-7 and V is TRBV2; a weak D match, TRBD2 (6 bases). This CDR3 spans 14 amino acids. Trimming shortened V by 9 bases and J by 4 bases, and 19 bases separated the two germline ends. Germline V gene lookup returns CDR1 SNHLY and CDR2 FYNNEI. Here the CDR3 reads CASVYDGRPYEQYF. As DNA, the CDR3 is TGTGCCAGTGTATACGACGGGAGACCTTACGAGCAGTACTTC.

V is TRBV28 and J is TRBJ2-1; D may be TRBD2 (5 bases). The germline gives CDR1 MDHEN, CDR2 SYDVKM. This CDR3 has 14 amino acids. V lost 8 bases and J lost 0, with 11 bases in between. CDR3 in amino acids: CASWETSSYNEQFF. The CDR3 bases are TGTGCCAGCTGGGAAACTAGCTCCTACAATGAGCAGTTCTTC.